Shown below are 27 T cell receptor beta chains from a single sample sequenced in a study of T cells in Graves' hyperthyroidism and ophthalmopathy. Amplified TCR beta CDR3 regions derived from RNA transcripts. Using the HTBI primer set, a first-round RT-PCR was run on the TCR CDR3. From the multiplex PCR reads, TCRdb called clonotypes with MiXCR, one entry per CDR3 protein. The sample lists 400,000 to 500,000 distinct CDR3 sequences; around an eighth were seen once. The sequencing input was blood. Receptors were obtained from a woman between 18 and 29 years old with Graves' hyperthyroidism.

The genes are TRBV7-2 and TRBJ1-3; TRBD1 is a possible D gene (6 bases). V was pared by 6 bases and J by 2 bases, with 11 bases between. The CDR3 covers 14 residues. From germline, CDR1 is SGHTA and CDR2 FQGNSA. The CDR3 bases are TGTGCCAGCAGAGGCGGACAGACTGGAAACACCATATATTTT. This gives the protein CASRGGQTGNTIYF. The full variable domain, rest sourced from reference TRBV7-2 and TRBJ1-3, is GAGVSQSPSNKVTEKGKDVELRCDPISGHTALYWYRQSLGQGLEFLIYFQGNSAPDKSGLPSDRFSAERTGGSVSTLTIQRTQQEDSAVYLCASRGGQTGNTIYFGEGSWLTVV.

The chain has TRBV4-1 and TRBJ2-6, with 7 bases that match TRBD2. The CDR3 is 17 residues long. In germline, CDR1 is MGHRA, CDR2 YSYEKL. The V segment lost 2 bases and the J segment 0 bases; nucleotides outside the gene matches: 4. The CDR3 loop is CASSQPAGNSGANVLTF. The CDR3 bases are TGCGCCAGCAGCCAACCAGCGGGGAACTCTGGGGCCAACGTCCTGACTTTC.

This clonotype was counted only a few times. The CDR3 sequence: CSAGGGSTDTQYF. CDR3 sequence (DNA): TGCAGTGCTGGGGGGGGTTCCACAGATACGCAGTATTTT. V gene TRBV20-1 combines with J gene TRBJ2-3; TRBD2 matches at 7 bases. V shed 5 bases, J shed 2 bases, and the junction held 4 bases outside the gene matches. The V gene's germline CDR1 is DFQATT and CDR2 SNEGSKA (reference sequence). This CDR3 contains 13 residues.

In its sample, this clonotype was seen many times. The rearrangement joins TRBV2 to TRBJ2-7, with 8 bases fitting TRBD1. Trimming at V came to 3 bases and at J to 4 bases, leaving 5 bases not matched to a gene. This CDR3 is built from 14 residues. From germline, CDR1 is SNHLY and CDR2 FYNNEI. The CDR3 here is CASSEGQVEYEQYF. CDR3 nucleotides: TGTGCCAGCAGTGAGGGACAGGTCGAATACGAGCAGTACTTC.

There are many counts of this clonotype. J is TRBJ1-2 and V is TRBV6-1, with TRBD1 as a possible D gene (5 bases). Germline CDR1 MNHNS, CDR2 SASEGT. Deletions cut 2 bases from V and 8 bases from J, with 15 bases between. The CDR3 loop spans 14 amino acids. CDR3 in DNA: TGTGCCAGCAGTGAACATGAGGGATGGGGCGGCTACACCTTC. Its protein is CASSEHEGWGGYTF.

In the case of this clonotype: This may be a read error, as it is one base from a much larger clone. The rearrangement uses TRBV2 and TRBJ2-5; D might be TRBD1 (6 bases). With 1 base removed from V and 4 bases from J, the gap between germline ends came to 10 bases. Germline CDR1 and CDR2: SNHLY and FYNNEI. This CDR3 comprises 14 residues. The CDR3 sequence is CASSEGDIGETQYF. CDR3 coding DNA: TGTGCCAGCAGTGAAGGGGACATTGGAGAGACCCAGTACTTC.

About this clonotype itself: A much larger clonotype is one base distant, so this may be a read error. The CDR3 reads CASSLGWTGGYEQYV. The CDR3 DNA reads as TGTGCCAGCAGCTTAGGGTGGACAGGGGGCTACGAGCAGTACGTC. The J gene is TRBJ2-7, the V gene TRBV7-2; the match to TRBD1 covers 10 bases. The V and J ends lost 1 base and 3 bases, in that order; junction bases with no gene match: 3. The CDR3 loop spans 15 amino acids. CDR1 is SGHTA, CDR2 FQGNSA, per germline.

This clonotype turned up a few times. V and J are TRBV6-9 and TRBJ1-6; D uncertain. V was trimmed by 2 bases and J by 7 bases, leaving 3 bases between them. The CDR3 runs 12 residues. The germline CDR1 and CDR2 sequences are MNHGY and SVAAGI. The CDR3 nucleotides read TGTGCCAGCAGTTATCAGAATTCACCCCTCCACTTT. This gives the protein CASSYQNSPLHF.

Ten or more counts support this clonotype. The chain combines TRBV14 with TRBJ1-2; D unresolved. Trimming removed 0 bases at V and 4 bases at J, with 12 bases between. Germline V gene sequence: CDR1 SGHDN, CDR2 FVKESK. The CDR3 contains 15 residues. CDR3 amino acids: CASSQDLIHSYGYTF. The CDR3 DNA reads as TGTGCCAGCAGCCAAGACCTAATTCACAGCTATGGCTACACCTTC.

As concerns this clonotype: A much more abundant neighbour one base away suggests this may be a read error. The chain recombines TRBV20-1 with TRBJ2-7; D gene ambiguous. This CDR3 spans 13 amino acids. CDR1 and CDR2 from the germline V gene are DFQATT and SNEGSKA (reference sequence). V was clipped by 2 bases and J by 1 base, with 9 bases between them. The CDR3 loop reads CSARFHGSYEQYF. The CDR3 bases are TGCAGTGCTAGATTCCACGGATCCTACGAGCAGTACTTC.

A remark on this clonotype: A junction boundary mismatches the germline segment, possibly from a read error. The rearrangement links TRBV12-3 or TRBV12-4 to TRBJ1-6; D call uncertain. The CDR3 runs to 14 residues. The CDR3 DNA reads TGTGCCAGCAGTTTGGCGCAGCTTCTTTCGCCCCCCCACTTT. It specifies CASSLAQLLSPPHF.

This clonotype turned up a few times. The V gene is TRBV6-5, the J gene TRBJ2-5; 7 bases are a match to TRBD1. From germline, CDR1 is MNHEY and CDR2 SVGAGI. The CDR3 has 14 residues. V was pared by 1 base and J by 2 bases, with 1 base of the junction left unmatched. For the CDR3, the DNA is TGTGCCAGCAGTTACTTGACAGGGCAAGAGACCCAGTACTTC. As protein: CASSYLTGQETQYF.

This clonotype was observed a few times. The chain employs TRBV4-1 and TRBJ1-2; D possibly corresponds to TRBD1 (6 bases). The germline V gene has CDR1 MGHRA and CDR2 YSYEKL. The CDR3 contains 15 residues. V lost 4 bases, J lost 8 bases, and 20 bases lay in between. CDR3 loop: CASSPQDRIYVGYTF. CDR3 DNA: TGCGCCAGCAGCCCTCAAGACAGGATATACGTGGGCTACACCTTC.

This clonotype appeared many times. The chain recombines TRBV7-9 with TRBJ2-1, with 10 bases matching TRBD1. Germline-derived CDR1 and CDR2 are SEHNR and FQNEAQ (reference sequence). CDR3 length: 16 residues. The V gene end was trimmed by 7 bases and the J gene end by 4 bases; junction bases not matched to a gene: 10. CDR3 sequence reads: CASNLPRDRGYNEQFF. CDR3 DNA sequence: TGTGCCAGCAACCTCCCCCGGGACAGGGGATACAATGAGCAGTTCTTC.

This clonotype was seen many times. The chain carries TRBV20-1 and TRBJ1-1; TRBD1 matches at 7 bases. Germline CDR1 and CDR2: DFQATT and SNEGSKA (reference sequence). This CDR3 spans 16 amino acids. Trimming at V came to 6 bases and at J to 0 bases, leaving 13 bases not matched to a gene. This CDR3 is CSAIPQGLNMNTEAFF. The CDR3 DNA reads TGCAGTGCCATCCCACAGGGGCTGAATATGAACACTGAAGCTTTCTTT.

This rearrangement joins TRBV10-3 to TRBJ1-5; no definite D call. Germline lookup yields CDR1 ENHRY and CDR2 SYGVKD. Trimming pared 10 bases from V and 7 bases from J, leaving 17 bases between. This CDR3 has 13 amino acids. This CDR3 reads CATGARGEQPQHF. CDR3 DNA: TGTGCCACGGGTGCGCGGGGAGAGCAGCCCCAGCATTTT.

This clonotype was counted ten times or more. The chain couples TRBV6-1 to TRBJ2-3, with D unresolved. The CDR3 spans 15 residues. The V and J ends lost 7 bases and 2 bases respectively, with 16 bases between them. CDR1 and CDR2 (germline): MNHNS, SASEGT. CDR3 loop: CASISRIWPTDTQYF. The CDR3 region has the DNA TGTGCCAGCATATCTAGGATCTGGCCCACAGATACGCAGTATTTT.

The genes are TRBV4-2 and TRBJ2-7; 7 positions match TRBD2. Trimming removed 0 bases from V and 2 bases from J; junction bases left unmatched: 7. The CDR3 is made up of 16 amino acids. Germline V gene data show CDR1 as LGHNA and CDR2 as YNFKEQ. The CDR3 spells CASSQERGSLAYEQYF. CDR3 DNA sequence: TGTGCCAGCAGCCAAGAGCGCGGGAGTCTGGCCTACGAGCAGTACTTC.

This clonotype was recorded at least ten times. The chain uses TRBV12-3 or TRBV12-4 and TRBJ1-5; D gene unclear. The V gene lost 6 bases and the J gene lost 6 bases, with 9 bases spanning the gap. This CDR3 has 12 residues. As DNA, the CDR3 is TGTGCCAGCAGCCCCGGGGTTCAGCCCCAGCATTTT. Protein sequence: CASSPGVQPQHF.

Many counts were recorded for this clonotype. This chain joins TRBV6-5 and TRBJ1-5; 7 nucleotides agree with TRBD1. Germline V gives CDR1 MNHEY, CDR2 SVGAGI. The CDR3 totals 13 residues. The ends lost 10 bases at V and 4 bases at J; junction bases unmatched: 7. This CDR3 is CATQGGRNQPQHF. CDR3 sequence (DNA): TGTGCCACCCAGGGGGGTCGAAATCAGCCCCAGCATTTT.

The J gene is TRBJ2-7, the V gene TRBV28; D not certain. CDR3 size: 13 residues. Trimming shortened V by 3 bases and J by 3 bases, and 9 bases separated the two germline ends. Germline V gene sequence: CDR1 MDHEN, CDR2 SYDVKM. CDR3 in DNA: TGTGCCAGCAGTTTCCCCAATAACTACGAGCAGTACGTC. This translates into CASSFPNNYEQYV.

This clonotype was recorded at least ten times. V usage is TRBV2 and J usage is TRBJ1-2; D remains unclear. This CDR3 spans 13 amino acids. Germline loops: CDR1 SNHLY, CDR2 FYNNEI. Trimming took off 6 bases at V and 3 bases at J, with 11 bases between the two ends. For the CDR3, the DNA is TGTGCCAGCAGGCCCGGGATAGACTATGGCTACACCTTC. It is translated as CASRPGIDYGYTF.

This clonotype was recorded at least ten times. CDR3 region: CASSQTGNPTGNTIYF. The CDR3 bases are TGTGCCAGCTCACAAACCGGGAACCCTACTGGAAACACCATATATTTT. This chain uses TRBV18 with TRBJ1-3; D is ambiguous. V was clipped by 4 bases and J by 2 bases, with 15 bases between them. The CDR3 has 16 residues. Germline CDR1 and CDR2: KGHSH and LQKENI.

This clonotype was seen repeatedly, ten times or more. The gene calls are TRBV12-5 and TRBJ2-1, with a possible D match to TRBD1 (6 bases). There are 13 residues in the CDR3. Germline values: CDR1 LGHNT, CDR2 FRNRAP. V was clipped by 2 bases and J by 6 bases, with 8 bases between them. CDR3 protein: CASGLTGRNEQFF. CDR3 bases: TGTGCTAGTGGTTTGACAGGGCGCAATGAGCAGTTCTTC.

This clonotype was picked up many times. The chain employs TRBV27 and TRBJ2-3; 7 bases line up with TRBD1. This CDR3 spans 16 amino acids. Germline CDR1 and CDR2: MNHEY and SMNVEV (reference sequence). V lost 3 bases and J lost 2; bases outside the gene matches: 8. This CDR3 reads CASSFYRGTATDTQYF. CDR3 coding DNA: TGTGCCAGCAGTTTTTACAGGGGTACTGCCACAGATACGCAGTATTTT.

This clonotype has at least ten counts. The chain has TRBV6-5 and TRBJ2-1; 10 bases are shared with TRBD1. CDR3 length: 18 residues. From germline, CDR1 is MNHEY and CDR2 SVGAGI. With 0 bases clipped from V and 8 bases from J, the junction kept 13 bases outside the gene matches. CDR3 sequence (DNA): TGTGCCAGCAGTTACTCGCAGGGACTGGACAGGGGGTCCGATGAGCAGTTCTTC. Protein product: CASSYSQGLDRGSDEQFF.

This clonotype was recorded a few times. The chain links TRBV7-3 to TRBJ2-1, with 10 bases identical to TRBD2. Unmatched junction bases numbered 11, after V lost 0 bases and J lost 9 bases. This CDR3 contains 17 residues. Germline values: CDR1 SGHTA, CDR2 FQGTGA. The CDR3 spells CASSLTASGRALGEQFF. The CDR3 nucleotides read TGTGCCAGCAGCTTAACGGCAAGCGGGAGGGCCCTCGGTGAGCAGTTCTTC.